This T cell receptor beta chain appears in the sequencing data of a study of blood T cells in healthy people across ages. The V and J ends lost 5 bases and 5 bases respectively, with 12 bases between them. The CDR3 covers 13 residues. CDR1 and CDR2 (germline): SEHNR, FQNEAQ (reference sequence). PCR was performed a second time for roughly 7 to 12 cycles using a sample-barcoded 5' primer and a J-beta primer mix. TCRdb used MiXCR to reprocess the 5' RACE reads, holding one entry per CDR3 protein. Among about 1.4 million distinct CDR3 sequences listed, roughly 59% were seen once. The rearrangement links TRBV7-9 to TRBJ2-5, with a tentative D call TRBD2 (6 bases). This clonotype was sampled from a man between 18 and 29 years old in good health. The sequenced material came from blood. In nucleotides, the CDR3 is TGTGCCAGCAGCGTAGGGGAGGAGGAGACCCAGTACTTC. As protein: CASSVGEEETQYF.